This T cell receptor (beta chain) was found in a study of blood T cell repertoires in COVID-19. About the research overall: Sites across the United States, Italy and Spain contributed samples from acute and convalescent COVID-19. In each case, the material was cDNA or gDNA derived from T cells, B-cell-depleted T cells, or PBMCs.

Authors' methods: Researchers report that nucleated cell counts were estimated from reference gene primer amplification. The assay was immunoSEQ multiplex PCR, and TCRdb's table has in-frame clones only and misses some. The V and J calls and the clone size are those of that table, but D and trimming were determined from the DNA. This sample carries about 56,000 clones, around 84% of them seen once, and the ten largest clones take 10% to 15%. Germline CDR1 is MDHEN and CDR2 is SYDVKM. The CDR3 is made up of 15 amino acids. With V trimmed by 4 bases and J by 0 bases, 1 base remained unmatched. The chain couples TRBV28 to TRBJ1-2; 11 positions agree with TRBD1. Sequencing was carried out using peripheral blood. The sequence derives from a woman aged 80 or older with acute or convalescent COVID-19. The CDR3 nucleotides are TGTGCCAGCAGTTCGGGACAGGGGGCTAACTATGGCTACACCTTC. It codes for CASSSGQGANYGYTF.